The rows below give T cell receptor beta chains drawn from one sample of a study of blood T cell repertoires in COVID-19. Sequencing used immunoSEQ multiplex PCR; TCRdb keeps in-frame clones, though not all of them. The sample has 190,000 or so clones; 80% to 90% are singletons. Sequenced: PBMCs or T cells enriched from blood (not recorded which). These receptors were taken from a woman aged 25 to 39 who had been exposed to COVID-19. CDR3s leave out the opening cysteine and the closing phenylalanine or tryptophan.

v_gene	j_gene	CDR3aa
TRBV18	TRBJ1-6	ASSLRGTGGESPLH
TRBV15	TRBJ2-7	ATSLSGQPNYEQY
TRBV9	TRBJ2-1	ASSVGSGGGLSWYEQF
TRBV19	TRBJ1-3	ASSMGGAGNTIY
TRBV29-1	TRBJ2-1	SGRTGAGNEQF
TRBV6-1	TRBJ1-2	ASSDEGNYGYT
TRBV9	TRBJ1-4	ASQGGPNEKLF
TRBV27	TRBJ2-3	ASIFTSGGMDTQY
TRBV28	TRBJ1-5	ASSPMMTGNHFSNQPQH
TRBV5-1	TRBJ1-2	ASSLAGSDYT
TRBV6-5	TRBJ1-2	ASSYSQVHYGYT
TRBV19	TRBJ1-1	ASTLGRVSDTEAF
TRBV4-2	TRBJ1-4	ASSQVERGRGEKLF
TRBV5-1	TRBJ2-7	ASSFGRTYEQY
TRBV6-1	TRBJ1-2	ASSDIRDRGPYGYT
TRBV9	TRBJ1-1	ASSASNRGRGAF
TRBV7-8	TRBJ2-5	ASSPVRGNDQETQY
TRBV5-1	TRBJ2-6	ASSHSGANVLT
TRBV27	TRBJ1-4	ASSRRRGEKLF
TRBV7-3	TRBJ2-2	ASSLSGPGELF
TRBV2	TRBJ2-5	ASSKTLAGSNQETQY
TRBV14	TRBJ2-1	ASSQETPERENYNEQF
TRBV29-1	TRBJ1-5	SAAGGGEGQPQH
TRBV9	TRBJ2-6	ASSVQSESSPRTGANVLT
TRBV19	TRBJ1-1	ASSIVSGTEAF